This T cell receptor (beta chain) emerged from a study of blood T cell repertoires in COVID-19. Study information: COVID-19 samples collected from the United States, Italy and Spain covered acute and convalescent phases. Sources were T cells, B-cell-depleted T cells, or PBMCs; the material itself was cDNA or gDNA.

Clones were sequenced by immunoSEQ multiplex PCR, and TCRdb holds only the in-frame ones, with some missing. Of around 200,000 clones in the sample, around 85% were seen once. Trimming at V came to 7 bases and at J to 2 bases, leaving 3 bases not matched to a gene. The germline CDR1 and CDR2 sequences are SQVTM and ANQGSEA. The CDR3 loop spans 13 amino acids. Across under 25 US areas, participants ranged in age from about 18 to 100 years. Participants' own reports of clinical history determined their cohort assignment. This clone occurred a few times. This clonotype was sampled from a man aged 40-55 years who had recovered from COVID-19. The chain links TRBV29-1 to TRBJ1-5; 9 nucleotides match TRBD1. Sample: PBMCs or T cells enriched from blood (not recorded which). CDR3 sequence reads: CSGGQGGNQPQHF. The CDR3 region has the DNA TGCAGCGGGGGACAGGGTGGCAATCAGCCCCAGCATTTT.